This TCR beta chain is from a study of T cells in tuberculosis. Study background: A South African cohort included IGRA-negative adolescents, latently infected IGRA-positive adolescents and adults with active tuberculosis.

The trim removed 3 bases at V and 0 bases at J, leaving 7 bases unmatched. In germline, CDR1 is SEHNR, CDR2 FQNEAQ (reference sequence). The CDR3 is 17 residues long. The data were produced by immunoSEQ multiplex PCR, yet TCRdb's version contains in-frame clones alone and is incomplete. Here the sample spans under 40,000 clones, approximately 90% being singletons. This clonotype originated in a donor between 5 and 29 years old with latent tuberculosis or without tuberculosis infection. Sequenced input: PBMCs. The chain joins TRBV7-9 to TRBJ2-1; 8 bases are shared with TRBD2. The CDR3 loop is CASSFRPGGSSYNEQFF. The CDR3 bases are TGTGCCAGCAGCTTCAGACCGGGGGGGAGCTCCTACAATGAGCAGTTCTTC.